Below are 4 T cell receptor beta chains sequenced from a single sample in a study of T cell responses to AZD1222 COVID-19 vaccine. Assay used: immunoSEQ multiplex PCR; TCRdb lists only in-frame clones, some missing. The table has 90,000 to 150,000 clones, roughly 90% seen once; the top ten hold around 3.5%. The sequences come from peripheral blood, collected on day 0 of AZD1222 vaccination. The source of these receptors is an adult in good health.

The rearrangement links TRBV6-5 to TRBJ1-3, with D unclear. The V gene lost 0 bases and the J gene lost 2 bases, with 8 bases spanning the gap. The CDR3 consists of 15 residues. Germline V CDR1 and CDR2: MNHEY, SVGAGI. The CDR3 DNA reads TGTGCCAGCAGTTACTCAGGGAGGGCTGGAAACACCATATATTTT. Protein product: CASSYSGRAGNTIYF.

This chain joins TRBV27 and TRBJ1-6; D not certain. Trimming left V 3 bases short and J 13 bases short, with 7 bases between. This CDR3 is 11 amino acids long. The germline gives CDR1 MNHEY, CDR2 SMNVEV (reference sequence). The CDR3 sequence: CASSLDGPLHF. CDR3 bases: TGTGCCAGCAGTTTGGACGGGCCCCTCCACTTT.

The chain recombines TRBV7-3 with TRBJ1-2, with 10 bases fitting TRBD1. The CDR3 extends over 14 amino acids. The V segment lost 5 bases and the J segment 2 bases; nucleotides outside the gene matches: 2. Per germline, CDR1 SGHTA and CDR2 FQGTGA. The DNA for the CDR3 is TGTGCCAGCAGCAGGACAGGGGGAAACTATGGCTACACCTTC. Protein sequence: CASSRTGGNYGYTF.

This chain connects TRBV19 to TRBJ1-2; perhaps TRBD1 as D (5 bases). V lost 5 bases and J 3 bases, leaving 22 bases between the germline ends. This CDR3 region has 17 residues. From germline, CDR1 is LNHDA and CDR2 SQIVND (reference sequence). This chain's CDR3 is CASSPNPPGGIYYGYTF. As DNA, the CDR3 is TGTGCCAGTAGTCCAAACCCCCCCGGGGGGATCTACTATGGCTACACCTTC.